These 14 T cell receptor beta chains share one sample of origin, sequenced in a study of Ad26.COV2.S vaccination and SARS-CoV-2 variants. As for treatment: over 15 received Ad26.COV2.S at low or high dose, single or two shots; roughly 5 received placebo; per-sample allocation not given. Sampling took place 63 days after the first vaccine or placebo injection. Data came from immunoSEQ multiplex PCR; TCRdb stores just in-frame clones and leaves some out. Of 350,000 to 550,000 clones detected, roughly 89% appear once; the ten largest clones hold approximately 2.5%. The sequences come from peripheral blood, collected in a trial of Ad26.COV2.S vaccine versus placebo. These receptors originate from a person aged 18 to 65 who received the Ad26.COV2.S COVID-19 vaccine or a placebo.

A single count supports this clone. The V call is TRBV7-2, the J call TRBJ2-3, with D maybe TRBD2 (5 bases). Looked up from germline, CDR1 is SGHTA and CDR2 is FQGNSA. The CDR3 has 14 amino acids. The germline V and J ends were trimmed by 6 bases and 0 bases, with 10 bases remaining between them. CDR3 bases: TGTGCCAGCAGTCTCAGCGGAAGCACAGATACGCAGTATTTT. Translation gives CASSLSGSTDTQYF.

This clone appeared a few times. The chain is built from TRBV27 and TRBJ1-1; D unresolved. The CDR3 is 15 residues long. V was clipped by 0 bases and J by 1 base, with 9 bases between them. Germline V lookup: CDR1 MNHEY, CDR2 SMNVEV (reference sequence). CDR3 region: CASSLSGYGNTEAFF. CDR3 coding DNA: TGTGCCAGCAGTTTATCCGGGTACGGGAACACTGAAGCTTTCTTT.

The chain combines TRBV3-1 (or the pseudogene TRBV3-2) with TRBJ1-6; maybe TRBD1 (5 bases). This CDR3 has 12 amino acids. Trimming removed 3 bases from V and 12 bases from J, with 9 bases in between. In germline, CDR1 is LGHDT, CDR2 YNNKEL (reference sequence). CDR3 residues: CASSQGVRPLHF. The CDR3 DNA sequence: TGTGCCAGCAGCCAGGGGGTCAGACCCCTCCACTTT.

This chain connects TRBV5-4 to TRBJ2-1; TRBD2 matches at 7 bases. J gave up 6 bases and V 0 bases, and 3 bases lay outside the gene matches. Germline assignment: CDR1 SGHNT and CDR2 YYREEE (reference sequence). The CDR3 totals 14 residues. CDR3 in amino acids: CASSLVASGNEQFF. The CDR3 DNA sequence: TGTGCCAGCAGCTTGGTGGCTAGCGGCAATGAGCAGTTCTTC. Combining the CDR3 with reference TRBV5-4 and TRBJ2-1 gives the whole variable domain ETGVTQSPTHLIKTRGQQVTLRCSSQSGHNTVSWYQQALGQGPQFIFQYYREEENGRGNFPPRFSGLQFPNYSSELNVNALELDDSALYLCASSLVASGNEQFFGPGTRLTVL.

This clone was picked up a small number of times. This chain uses TRBV19 with TRBJ1-4, with a possible D match to TRBD1 (6 bases). Trimming removed 2 bases from V and 6 bases from J, with 19 bases in between. Germline values: CDR1 LNHDA, CDR2 SQIVND (reference sequence). This CDR3 contains 17 residues. The CDR3 coding sequence is TGTGCCAGTAGTATACAAATCCACAGGGCGCGGGATGAAAAACTGTTTTTT. This codes for CASSIQIHRARDEKLFF.

This clone has only one observation. The V gene is TRBV11-2, the J gene TRBJ2-1; D possibly corresponds to TRBD1 (6 bases). Trimming removed 5 bases at V and 7 bases at J, with 15 bases between. Germline values: CDR1 SGHAT, CDR2 FQNNGV. This CDR3 is built from 14 residues. CDR3 residues: CASSPQGFSNEQFF. As DNA, the CDR3 is TGTGCCAGCAGCCCTCAGGGGTTCTCAAATGAGCAGTTCTTC.

The V and J genes are TRBV7-2 and TRBJ1-6; the match to TRBD1 covers 10 bases. CDR3 size: 16 residues. V lost 5 bases, J lost 10 bases, and 11 bases stayed unmatched. Germline-derived CDR1 and CDR2 are SGHTA and FQGNSA. The CDR3 DNA reads TGTGCCAGCAGCCCCCAGGGACAGGGGAGGGACTCACCCCTCCACTTT. Translated, it gives CASSPQGQGRDSPLHF.

The V call is TRBV15, the J call TRBJ2-1, with D perhaps matching TRBD1 (5 bases). V was trimmed by 2 bases and J by 11 bases, leaving 10 bases between them. Germline V gives CDR1 LNHNV, CDR2 YYDKDF (reference sequence). The CDR3 covers 12 residues. In DNA form, the CDR3 reads TGTGCCACCAGCAGACCCCAGGGCAAGCAGTTCTTC. This sequence encodes CATSRPQGKQFF.

V is TRBV10-2 and J is TRBJ2-3; 10 positions match TRBD1. The CDR3 is made up of 15 amino acids. The J segment lost 6 bases and the V segment lost 3 bases, leaving 6 bases of the junction unmatched. Germline CDR1 and CDR2: WSHSY and SAAADI. The CDR3 DNA reads as TGCGCCAGCAGTGACTCGGGGACAGGGGTGGATACGCAGTATTTT. It yields the protein CASSDSGTGVDTQYF.

The rearrangement links TRBV6-5 to TRBJ1-6; D is perhaps TRBD1 (6 bases). CDR3 length: 16 amino acids. CDR1 is MNHEY and CDR2 is SVGAGI in the germline V gene. V shed 2 bases and J shed 10 bases, with 18 bases lying between them. The DNA of the CDR3 is TGTGCCAGCAGTTACCACCCGGACAGAAGTGGCTCACCCCTCCACTTT. Translating gives CASSYHPDRSGSPLHF.

The rearrangement links TRBV25-1 to TRBJ2-5; 7 bases align to TRBD1. V lost 4 bases to trimming and J lost 5 bases; unmatched junction nucleotides: 7. From germline, CDR1 is MGHDK and CDR2 SYGVNS. CDR3 length equals 14 residues. This CDR3 reads CASSGTGVWETQYF. The CDR3 DNA reads TGTGCCAGCAGTGGTACAGGGGTTTGGGAGACCCAGTACTTC.

This sequence joins TRBV4-1 and TRBJ1-2; the D gene is possibly TRBD1 (6 bases). Germline V CDR1 and CDR2: MGHRA, YSYEKL. This CDR3 contains 15 residues. V lost 0 bases, J lost 5 bases, and 13 bases lay in between. The CDR3 DNA reads as TGCGCCAGCAGCCAAGAGCTAAACAGGGTTTATGGCTACACCTTC. It yields the protein CASSQELNRVYGYTF.

The chain links TRBV2 to TRBJ1-2; TRBD1 aligns across 7 bases. Germline V gives CDR1 SNHLY, CDR2 FYNNEI. The CDR3 covers 12 residues. V lost 7 bases and J lost 8; bases outside the gene matches: 7. The CDR3 is CASTLQGNGYTF. The CDR3 bases are TGTGCCAGCACCCTACAGGGGAACGGCTACACCTTC.

The chain employs TRBV7-2 and TRBJ1-1; TRBD1 aligns across 7 bases. Germline CDR1 reads SGHTA; CDR2 reads FQGNSA. This CDR3 is built from 16 residues. V dropped 7 bases and J dropped 6; count of bases not matched to a gene: 17. The CDR3 reads CASTFSAAGGRPEAFF. Here the CDR3 DNA reads TGTGCCAGCACCTTCAGCGCGGCAGGGGGAAGACCTGAAGCTTTCTTT.